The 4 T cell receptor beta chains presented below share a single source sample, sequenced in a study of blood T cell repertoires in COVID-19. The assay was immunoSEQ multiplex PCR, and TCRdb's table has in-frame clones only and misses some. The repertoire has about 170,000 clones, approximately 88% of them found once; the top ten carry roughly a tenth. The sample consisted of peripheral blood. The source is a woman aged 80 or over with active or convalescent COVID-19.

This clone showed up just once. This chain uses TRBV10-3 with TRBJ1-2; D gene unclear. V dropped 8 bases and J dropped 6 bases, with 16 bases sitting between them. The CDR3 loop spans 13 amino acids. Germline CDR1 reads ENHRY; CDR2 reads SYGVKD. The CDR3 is CAILGEGGHGYTF. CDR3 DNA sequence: TGTGCCATCCTCGGGGAGGGAGGGCATGGCTACACCTTC.

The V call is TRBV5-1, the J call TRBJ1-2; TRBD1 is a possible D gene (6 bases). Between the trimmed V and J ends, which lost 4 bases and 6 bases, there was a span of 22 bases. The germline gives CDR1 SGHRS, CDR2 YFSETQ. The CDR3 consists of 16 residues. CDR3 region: CASSPLGGARFDGYTF. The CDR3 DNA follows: TGCGCCAGCAGCCCGCTCGGGGGGGCGCGATTCGATGGCTACACCTTC.

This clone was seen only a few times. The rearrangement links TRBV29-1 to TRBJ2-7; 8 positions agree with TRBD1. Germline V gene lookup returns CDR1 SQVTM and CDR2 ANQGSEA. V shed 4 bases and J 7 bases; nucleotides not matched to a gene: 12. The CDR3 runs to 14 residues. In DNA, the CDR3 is TGCAGCGTTGGTTTGGCAGGGGGCACCCATGAGCAGTACTTC. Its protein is CSVGLAGGTHEQYF.

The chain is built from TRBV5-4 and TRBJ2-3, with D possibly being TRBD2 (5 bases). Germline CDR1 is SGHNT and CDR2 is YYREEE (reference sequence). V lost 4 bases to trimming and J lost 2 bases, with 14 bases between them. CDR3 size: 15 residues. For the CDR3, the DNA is TGTGCCAGCAGCCTCCCGGGGTCCCTCACAGATACGCAGTATTTT. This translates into CASSLPGSLTDTQYF.